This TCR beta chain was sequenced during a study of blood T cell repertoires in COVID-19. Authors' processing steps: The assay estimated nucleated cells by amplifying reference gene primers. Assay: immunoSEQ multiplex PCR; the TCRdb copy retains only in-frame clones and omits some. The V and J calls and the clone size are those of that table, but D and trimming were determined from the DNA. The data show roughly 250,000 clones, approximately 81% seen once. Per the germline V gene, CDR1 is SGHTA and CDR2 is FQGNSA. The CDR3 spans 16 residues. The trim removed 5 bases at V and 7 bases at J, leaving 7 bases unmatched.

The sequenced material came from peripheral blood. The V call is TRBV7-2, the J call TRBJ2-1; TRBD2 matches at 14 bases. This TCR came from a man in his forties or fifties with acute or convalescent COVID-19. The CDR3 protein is CASSLGTSGGQNEQFF. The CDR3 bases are TGTGCCAGCAGCCTAGGGACTAGCGGGGGCCAGAATGAGCAGTTCTTC.